In this sample, the clone carrying this T cell receptor (beta chain) turned up many times. As yet, its antigen is unknown. Via MiXCR, TCRdb re-called the 5' RACE reads, giving one row per CDR3 protein. Of fewer than 75,000 distinct CDR3 sequences listed, 3.4% are singletons. The data were obtained in a study of neurological immune-mediated disorders. Germline loops: CDR1 DFQATT, CDR2 SNEGSKA (reference sequence). The V end lost 0 bases, the J end lost 4 bases, and 10 bases lay between the germline ends. The CDR3 runs to 14 residues. Findings and limits, study-wide: Private repertoires in all groups were suggested by the finding that expanded clones across subjects shared no CDR3 amino acid sequences.

The chain recombines TRBV20-1 with TRBJ2-1; D unclear. Sample: PBMCs. This sequence originates from a man aged 40-49 years with multiple sclerosis. This chain's CDR3 is CSARDQQSYNEQFF. Written as DNA, the CDR3 is TGCAGTGCTAGAGACCAACAGAGTTACAATGAGCAGTTCTTC.